Below are 15 T cell receptor beta chains sequenced from a single sample in a study of T-cell reconstitution after alpha-beta-depleted transplantation in children. Unique molecular identifiers were incorporated when the TCRbeta library was constructed. Using its own MiXCR run on the PCR reads, TCRdb lists one record per CDR3 protein. The data contain 420,000 or so distinct CDR3 sequences, under 13% of them seen just once; the ten biggest clones take up 4.5% to 7%. The source was PBMCs from the stem cell graft donor, collected from the stem cell graft. These receptors were collected from a human donor who donated a stem cell graft to a child with acute myeloid leukemia.

The chain is built from TRBV5-5 and TRBJ2-7, with D possibly TRBD1 on 6 matching bases. This CDR3 is 14 amino acids long. From germline, CDR1 is SGHKS and CDR2 YYEKEE (reference sequence). Trimming pared 3 bases from V and 2 bases from J, leaving 12 bases between. DNA for the CDR3: TGTGCCAGCAGCTCTCTCCGACAGGCCTACGAGCAGTACGTC. This sequence encodes CASSSLRQAYEQYV.

V gene TRBV5-1 combines with J gene TRBJ2-1, with a weak D call TRBD1 (6 bases). V was clipped by 3 bases and J by 8 bases, with 15 bases between them. CDR1 SGHRS and CDR2 YFSETQ come from the germline V gene. The CDR3 is made up of 14 amino acids. The CDR3 protein is CASSSGTNRDEQFF. Here the CDR3 DNA reads TGCGCCAGCAGCTCCGGGACAAATAGGGATGAGCAGTTCTTC.

This clonotype has only one observation. One end of the junction is discordant with germline, which a read error may explain. The chain carries TRBV5-6 and TRBJ2-7, with 7 bases aligning to TRBD1. Germline CDR1 reads SGHDT; CDR2 reads YYEEEE. There are 12 residues in the CDR3. The CDR3 loop is CASRGQSYQQYF. In DNA form, the CDR3 reads TGTGCCAGCAGGGGACAGTCCTACCAGCAGTACTTC.

V usage is TRBV7-2 and J usage is TRBJ2-1; D may be TRBD2 (6 bases). CDR1 SGHTA and CDR2 FQGNSA come from the germline V gene. This CDR3 comprises 13 residues. V lost 5 bases to trimming and J lost 8 bases, with 13 bases between them. CDR3 sequence reads: CASSLGSGDEQFF. The CDR3 DNA sequence: TGTGCCAGCAGCCTAGGGTCGGGGGATGAGCAGTTCTTC.

V and J are TRBV11-2 and TRBJ1-1; no definite D call. The germline V and J ends were trimmed by 3 bases and 7 bases, with 15 bases remaining between them. The CDR3 extends over 14 amino acids. The germline V gene encodes CDR1 SGHAT and CDR2 FQNNGV. DNA for the CDR3: TGTGCCAGCAGCTTGGTTAAAGGGAAAGTTGAAGCTTTCTTT. Translated, it gives CASSLVKGKVEAFF.

This clonotype turned up a few times. This chain connects TRBV3-1 to TRBJ1-1; perhaps TRBD1 as D (6 bases). This CDR3 spans 15 amino acids. The germline V and J ends were trimmed by 6 bases and 3 bases, with 17 bases remaining between them. Germline values: CDR1 LGHDT, CDR2 YNNKEL (reference sequence). The CDR3 DNA sequence: TGTGCCAGCAGACAGTACGAAGGGGGTTACACTGAAGCTTTCTTT. This codes for CASRQYEGGYTEAFF. Using reference TRBV3-1 and TRBJ1-1 for the parts outside the CDR3, the full variable domain is DTAVSQTPKYLVTQMGNDKSIKCEQNLGHDTMYWYKQDSKKFLKIMFSYNNKELIINETVPNRFSPKSPDKAHLNLHINSLELGDSAVYFCASRQYEGGYTEAFFGQGTRLTVV.

There are a few counts of this clonotype. V gene TRBV29-1 combines with J gene TRBJ2-1, with D unclear. The germline gives CDR1 SQVTM, CDR2 ANQGSEA. The CDR3 covers 14 residues. Trimming removed 1 base from V and 0 bases from J, with 7 bases in between. Here the CDR3 DNA reads TGCAGCGTTGAAGGGTCGAGCTCCTACAATGAGCAGTTCTTC. Amino acids: CSVEGSSSYNEQFF.

At least ten counts were recorded for this clonotype. The chain employs TRBV11-2 and TRBJ2-1; D possibly corresponds to TRBD2 (7 bases). Germline-derived CDR1 and CDR2 are SGHAT and FQNNGV. The CDR3 loop spans 19 amino acids. V was trimmed by 0 bases and J by 4 bases, leaving 22 bases between them. In nucleotides, the CDR3 is TGTGCCAGCAGCTTAGACCCCCGGGTTTTCGGGGGGCATTACAATGAGCAGTTCTTC. Its protein is CASSLDPRVFGGHYNEQFF.

This clonotype has at least ten counts. The gene calls are TRBV5-5 and TRBJ1-1; 12 nucleotides line up with TRBD1. The V gene's germline CDR1 is SGHKS and CDR2 YYEKEE (reference sequence). V was pared by 4 bases and J by 2 bases, with 3 bases of the junction left unmatched. The CDR3 totals 15 residues. CDR3 region: CASSPGTGGNTEAFF. In nucleotides, the CDR3 is TGTGCCAGCAGCCCCGGGACAGGGGGCAACACTGAAGCTTTCTTT.

This clonotype was seen more than once but under ten times. This sequence joins TRBV2 and TRBJ2-4, with D maybe TRBD2 (5 bases). The germline V gene encodes CDR1 SNHLY and CDR2 FYNNEI. V gave up 7 bases and J gave up 6 bases, with 19 bases separating them. The CDR3 has 15 residues. In nucleotides, the CDR3 is TGTGCCAGCATGCCGCTAGGGTCGGCGGGAAACATTCAGTACTTC. It translates to CASMPLGSAGNIQYF. Variable domain in full (rest from reference TRBV2 and TRBJ2-4): EPEVTQTPSHQVTQMGQEVILRCVPISNHLYFYWYRQILGQKVEFLVSFYNNEISEKSEIFDDQFSVERPDGSNFTLKIRSTKLEDSAMYFCASMPLGSAGNIQYFGAGTRLSVL.

This clonotype was observed a few times. The rearrangement joins TRBV6-5 to TRBJ2-7, with TRBD1 matching 10 bases. The CDR3 extends over 16 amino acids. In germline, CDR1 is MNHEY, CDR2 SVGAGI. Trimming cost V 0 bases and J 2 bases; bases outside gene matches: 4. The CDR3 nucleotides read TGTGCCAGCAGTTACTCGAGGACAGGGGGAGCCTACGAGCAGTACTTC. Protein product: CASSYSRTGGAYEQYF.

This clonotype has only a few counts. This chain's CDR3 is CSVEDRRDRGSSNYGYTF. The CDR3 nucleotides read TGCAGCGTTGAAGATCGAAGGGACAGGGGTAGTTCTAACTATGGCTACACCTTC. The chain uses TRBV29-1 and TRBJ1-2; 10 nucleotides align to TRBD1. Germline CDR1 is SQVTM and CDR2 is ANQGSEA. Trimming cost V 0 bases and J 0 bases; bases outside gene matches: 10. The CDR3 consists of 18 residues.

The chain uses TRBV4-3 and TRBJ2-1; D may be TRBD1 (7 bases). The CDR3 is 17 residues long. In germline, CDR1 is LGHNA, CDR2 YSLEER. Trimming took 0 bases from V and 4 from J, leaving 16 bases between them. The CDR3 bases are TGCGCCAGCAGCCAAGATCCGGCAGGGGGGTCTTACAATGAGCAGTTCTTC. Translation: CASSQDPAGGSYNEQFF.

The chain carries TRBV6-5 and TRBJ2-7, with 10 bases identical to TRBD1. The CDR3 runs to 18 residues. Germline V gene lookup returns CDR1 MNHEY and CDR2 SVGAGI. The V gene end was trimmed by 4 bases and the J gene end by 6 bases; junction bases not matched to a gene: 18. CDR3 residues: CASSWPLPTGQGFLEQYF. CDR3 in DNA: TGTGCCAGCAGTTGGCCCCTCCCCACGGGACAGGGGTTTCTCGAGCAGTACTTC.

The chain employs TRBV7-9 and TRBJ1-1; 9 positions match TRBD1. There are 15 residues in the CDR3. V shed 5 bases, J shed 6 bases, and the junction held 10 bases outside the gene matches. In germline, CDR1 is SEHNR, CDR2 FQNEAQ (reference sequence). The CDR3, as DNA: TGTGCCAGCAGCAAGGAACAGGGGGCGACCCCTGAAGCTTTCTTT. Translated: CASSKEQGATPEAFF.